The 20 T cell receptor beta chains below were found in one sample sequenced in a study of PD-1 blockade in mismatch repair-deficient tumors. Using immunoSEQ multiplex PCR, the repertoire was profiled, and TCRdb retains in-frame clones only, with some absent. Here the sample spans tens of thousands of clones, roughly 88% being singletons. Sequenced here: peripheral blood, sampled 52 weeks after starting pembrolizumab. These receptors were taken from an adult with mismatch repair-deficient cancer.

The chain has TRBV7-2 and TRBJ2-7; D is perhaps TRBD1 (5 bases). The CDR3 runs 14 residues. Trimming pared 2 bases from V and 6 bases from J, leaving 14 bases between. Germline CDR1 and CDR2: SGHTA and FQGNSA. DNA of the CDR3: TGTGCCAGCAGCTTAAAGATGGGGCTTCGCGAGCAGTACTTC. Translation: CASSLKMGLREQYF.

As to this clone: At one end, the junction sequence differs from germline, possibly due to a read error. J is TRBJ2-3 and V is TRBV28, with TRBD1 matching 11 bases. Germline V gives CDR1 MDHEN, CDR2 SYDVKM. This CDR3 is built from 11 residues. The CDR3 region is CASRWTGGYDF. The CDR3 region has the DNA TGTGCCAGCAGATGGACAGGGGGCTATGATTTT.

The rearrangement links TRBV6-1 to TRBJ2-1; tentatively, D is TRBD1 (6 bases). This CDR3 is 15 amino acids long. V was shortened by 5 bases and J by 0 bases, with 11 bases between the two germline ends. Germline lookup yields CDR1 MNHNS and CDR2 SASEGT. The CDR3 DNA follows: TGTGCCAGCAGTAAACAGGGAAGCTCCTACAATGAGCAGTTCTTC. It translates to CASSKQGSSYNEQFF.

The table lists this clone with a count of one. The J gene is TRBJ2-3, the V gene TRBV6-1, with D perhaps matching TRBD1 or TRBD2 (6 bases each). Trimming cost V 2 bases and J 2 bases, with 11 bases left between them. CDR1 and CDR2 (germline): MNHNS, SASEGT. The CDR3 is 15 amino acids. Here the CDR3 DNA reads TGTGCCAGCAGTGAAACAGGGAGGTACACAGATACGCAGTATTTT. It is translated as CASSETGRYTDTQYF.

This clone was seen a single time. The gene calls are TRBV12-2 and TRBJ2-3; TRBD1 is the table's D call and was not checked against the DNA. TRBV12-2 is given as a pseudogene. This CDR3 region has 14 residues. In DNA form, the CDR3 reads TGTGCAAGTCGCCCCGGACAGCTCTCAGATACGCAGTATTTT. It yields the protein CASRPGQLSDTQYF.

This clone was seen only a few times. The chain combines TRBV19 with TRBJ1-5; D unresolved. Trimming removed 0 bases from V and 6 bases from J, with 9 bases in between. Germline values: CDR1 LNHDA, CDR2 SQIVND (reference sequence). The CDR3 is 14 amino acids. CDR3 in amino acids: CASSIDSGRQPQHF. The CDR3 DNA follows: TGTGCCAGTAGTATAGATTCCGGTCGTCAGCCCCAGCATTTT.

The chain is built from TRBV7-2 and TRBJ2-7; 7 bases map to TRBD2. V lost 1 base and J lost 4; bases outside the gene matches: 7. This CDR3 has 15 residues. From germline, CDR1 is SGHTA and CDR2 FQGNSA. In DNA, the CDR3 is TGTGCCAGCAGCTTAGTGGGGCGGGAGTCGTACGAGCAGTACTTC. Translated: CASSLVGRESYEQYF.

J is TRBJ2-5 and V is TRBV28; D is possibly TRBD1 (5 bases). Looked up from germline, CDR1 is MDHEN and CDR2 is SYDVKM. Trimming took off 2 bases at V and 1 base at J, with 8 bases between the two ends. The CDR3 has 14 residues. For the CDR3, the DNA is TGTGCCAGCAGTTTAGGAGACAGCCAAGAGACCCAGTACTTC. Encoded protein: CASSLGDSQETQYF.

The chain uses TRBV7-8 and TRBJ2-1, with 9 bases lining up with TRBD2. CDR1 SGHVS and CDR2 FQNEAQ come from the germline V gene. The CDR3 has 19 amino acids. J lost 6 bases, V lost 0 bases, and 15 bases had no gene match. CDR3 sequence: CASSLAPGTSTLEGNEQFF. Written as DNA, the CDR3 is TGTGCCAGCAGCTTAGCGCCGGGGACTAGCACCCTGGAGGGCAATGAGCAGTTCTTC.

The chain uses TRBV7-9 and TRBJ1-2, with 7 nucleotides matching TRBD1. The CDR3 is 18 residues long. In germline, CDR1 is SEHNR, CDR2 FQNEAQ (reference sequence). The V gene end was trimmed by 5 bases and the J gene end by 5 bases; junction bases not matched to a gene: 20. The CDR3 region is CASSPPRDSQNPGYGYTF. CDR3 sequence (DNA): TGTGCCAGCAGCCCGCCCCGGGACAGCCAAAACCCGGGATATGGCTACACCTTC. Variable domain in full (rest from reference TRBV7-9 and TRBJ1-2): DTGVSQNPRHKITKRGQNVTFRCDPISEHNRLYWYRQTLGQGPEFLTYFQNEAQLEKSRLLSDRFSAERPKGSFSTLEIQRTEQGDSAMYLCASSPPRDSQNPGYGYTFGSGTRLTVV.

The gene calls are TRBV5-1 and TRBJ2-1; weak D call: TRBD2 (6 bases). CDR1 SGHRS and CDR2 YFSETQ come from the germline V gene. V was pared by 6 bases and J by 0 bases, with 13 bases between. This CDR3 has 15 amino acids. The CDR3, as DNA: TGCGCCAGCACCTCCGGGAGTCGCTCCTACAATGAGCAGTTCTTC. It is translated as CASTSGSRSYNEQFF.

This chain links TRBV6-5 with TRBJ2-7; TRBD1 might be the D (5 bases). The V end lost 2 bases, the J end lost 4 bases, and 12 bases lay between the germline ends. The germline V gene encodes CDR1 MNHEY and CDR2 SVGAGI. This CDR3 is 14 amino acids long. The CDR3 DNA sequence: TGTGCCAGCAGTTACGCGGCAGGGTTTTACGAGCAGTACTTC. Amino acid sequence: CASSYAAGFYEQYF.

The CDR3 DNA reads as TGCGCCAGCAGGTCGGCGCAGGGTTCGCGAGAAAAACTGTTTTTT. Translation gives CASRSAQGSREKLFF. V usage is TRBV5-1 and J usage is TRBJ1-4; perhaps TRBD1 as D (5 bases). V was pared by 5 bases and J by 8 bases, with 19 bases between. CDR3 size: 15 residues. Germline CDR1 is SGHRS and CDR2 is YFSETQ.

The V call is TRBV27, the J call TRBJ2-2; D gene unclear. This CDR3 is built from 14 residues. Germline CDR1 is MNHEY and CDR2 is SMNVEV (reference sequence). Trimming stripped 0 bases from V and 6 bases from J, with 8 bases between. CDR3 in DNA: TGTGCCAGCAGTTTATCGGTTCGCCCCGGGGAGCTGTTTTTT. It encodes CASSLSVRPGELFF.

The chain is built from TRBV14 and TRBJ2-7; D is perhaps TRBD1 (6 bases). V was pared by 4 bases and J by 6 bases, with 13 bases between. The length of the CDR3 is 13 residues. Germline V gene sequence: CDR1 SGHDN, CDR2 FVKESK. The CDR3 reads CASSLTSGAEQYF. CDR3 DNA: TGTGCCAGCAGCCTAACCTCAGGGGCCGAGCAGTACTTC.

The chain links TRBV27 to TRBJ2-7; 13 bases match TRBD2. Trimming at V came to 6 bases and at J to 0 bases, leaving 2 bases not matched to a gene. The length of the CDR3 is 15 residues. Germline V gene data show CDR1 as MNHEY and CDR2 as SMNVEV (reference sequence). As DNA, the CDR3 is TGTGCCAGCAGCTGGACTAGCGGGAGCTCCTACGAGCAGTACTTC. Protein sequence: CASSWTSGSSYEQYF.

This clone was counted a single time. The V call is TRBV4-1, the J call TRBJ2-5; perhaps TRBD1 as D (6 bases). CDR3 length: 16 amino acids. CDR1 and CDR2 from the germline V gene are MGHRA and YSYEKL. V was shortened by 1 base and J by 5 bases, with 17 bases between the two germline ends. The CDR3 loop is CASSQGLQGPGETQYF. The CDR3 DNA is TGCGCCAGCAGCCAAGGCTTACAGGGACCTGGGGAGACCCAGTACTTC.

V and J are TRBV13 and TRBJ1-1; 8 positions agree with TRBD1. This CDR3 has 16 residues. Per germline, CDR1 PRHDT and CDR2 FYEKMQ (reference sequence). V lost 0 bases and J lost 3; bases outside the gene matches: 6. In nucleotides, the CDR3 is TGTGCCAGCAGCTTAGGGCCAGGGGGCAAGGACACTGAAGCTTTCTTT. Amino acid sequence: CASSLGPGGKDTEAFF.

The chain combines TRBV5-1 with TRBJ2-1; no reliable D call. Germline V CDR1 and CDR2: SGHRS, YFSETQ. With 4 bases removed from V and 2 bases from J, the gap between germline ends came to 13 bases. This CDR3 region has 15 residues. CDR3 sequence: CASSPSQLAYNEQFF. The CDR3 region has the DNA TGCGCCAGCAGCCCCAGTCAATTGGCCTACAATGAGCAGTTCTTC.

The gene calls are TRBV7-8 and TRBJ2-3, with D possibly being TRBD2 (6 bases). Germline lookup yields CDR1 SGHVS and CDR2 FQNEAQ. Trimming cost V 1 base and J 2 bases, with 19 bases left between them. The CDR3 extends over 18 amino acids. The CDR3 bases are TGTGCCAGCAGCTTAGTCTGGGGGGTAGCGGCGTTCACAGATACGCAGTATTTT. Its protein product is CASSLVWGVAAFTDTQYF.